The table lists the clone carrying this TCR beta chain with a few counts. Antigen unknown. PCR was performed a second time for about 7 to 12 cycles using a sample-barcoded 5' primer and a J-beta primer mix. Sequencing yielded, for each sample, at least 3 million paired-end reads carrying CDR3. TCRdb independently ran MiXCR on the 5' RACE reads; one entry per CDR3 protein. The sample lists more than 450,000 distinct CDR3 sequences, about 26% seen once, with roughly 3.5% in the top ten. This sample stems from a study of blood T cells in healthy people across ages. The study, taken as a whole, reports: Per-million-T-cell TCR beta diversity fell roughly linearly with age.

This sample was shared with a second study, whose subject was T cells of mothers and their children.

Input material: blood. The receptor was derived from a boy aged 2 to 10 in good health.

The CDR3 DNA reads as TGTGCCAGCATCCCAAGAGGCCCAGATACGCAGTATTTT. Translated, it gives CASIPRGPDTQYF. The V call is TRBV7-2, the J call TRBJ2-3; D is uncertain. The CDR3 covers 13 residues. Germline V gives CDR1 SGHTA, CDR2 FQGNSA. Trimming left V 7 bases short and J 4 bases short, with 12 bases between. Based on the CDR3 plus reference TRBV7-2 and TRBJ2-3, the full variable domain is GAGVSQSPSNKVTEKGKDVELRCDPISGHTALYWYRQSLGQGLEFLIYFQGNSAPDKSGLPSDRFSAERTGGSVSTLTIQRTQQEDSAVYLCASIPRGPDTQYFGPGTRLTVL.